This entry lists 4 T cell receptor beta chains sequenced from one sample in a study of T cells in narcolepsy. Clones were read by immunoSEQ multiplex PCR, and TCRdb kept only the in-frame ones, dropping some. This sample has 20,000 to 30,000 clones, with roughly 80% found just once. The sequenced sample consisted of CD45RA- memory CD4+ T cells from PBMCs. The receptors originated from a human donor with narcolepsy.

The chain recombines TRBV10-2 with TRBJ2-7, with TRBD1 matching 9 bases. From germline, CDR1 is WSHSY and CDR2 SAAADI. The J segment lost 7 bases and the V segment lost 9 bases, leaving 10 bases of the junction unmatched. CDR3 size: 13 residues. CDR3 sequence reads: CASGTGPPREQYF. The CDR3 DNA reads as TGCGCCAGTGGGACAGGGCCGCCGAGGGAGCAGTACTTC.

V gene TRBV9 combines with J gene TRBJ1-5; no firm D call. Germline lookup yields CDR1 SGDLS and CDR2 YYNGEE. Trimming removed 0 bases from V and 0 bases from J, with 4 bases in between. The CDR3 is made up of 14 amino acids. CDR3 protein: CASSVDGSNQPQHF. The CDR3 DNA reads TGTGCCAGCAGCGTAGACGGTAGCAATCAGCCCCAGCATTTT.

This chain joins TRBV6-1 and TRBJ2-7; 7 positions match TRBD2. Trimming cost V 3 bases and J 3 bases; bases outside gene matches: 11. From germline, CDR1 is MNHNS and CDR2 SASEGT. The CDR3 is made up of 16 amino acids. The CDR3 loop reads CASSDRDWRGYYEQYF. The CDR3 bases are TGTGCCAGCAGTGATAGGGATTGGCGGGGGTACTACGAGCAGTACTTC.

The rearrangement uses TRBV28 and TRBJ1-2, with 8 positions matching TRBD1. V lost 4 bases, J lost 13 bases, and 17 bases stayed unmatched. CDR1 and CDR2 (germline): MDHEN, SYDVKM. This CDR3 is 15 amino acids long. The CDR3, as DNA: TGTGCCAGCAGTTCCCCCGGGACAGGTCCCCCATGGGGCACCTTC. It is translated as CASSSPGTGPPWGTF.